These 22 T cell receptor beta chains were sequenced from one sample in a study of CD8+CD57+ T cells in acquired aplastic anemia. Template material for TCR beta VDJ and CDR3 profiling consisted of genomic DNA. MiXCR, applied by TCRdb to the reads, yields one record per CDR3 protein. The profile shows over 150,000 distinct CDR3 sequences, roughly two thirds of them singletons. Patients included in sequencing had previously demonstrated CD8+CD57+ cell expansion by flow cytometry. Sequenced material: sorted CD4+, CD8+, or CD8+CD57+ T cells (not recorded which) from PBMCs. These receptors all stem from a human donor with aplastic anemia.

Only a few counts were recorded for this clonotype. This rearrangement joins TRBV7-9 to TRBJ2-2, with D possibly TRBD2 on 5 matching bases. The V gene's germline CDR1 is SEHNR and CDR2 FQNEAQ (reference sequence). With 5 bases removed from V and 8 bases from J, the gap between germline ends came to 21 bases. This CDR3 comprises 16 residues. The CDR3 protein is CASSADRDFTGGELFF. Here the CDR3 DNA reads TGTGCCAGCAGCGCTGACCGGGATTTCACTGGGGGGGAGCTGTTTTTT.

The rearrangement links TRBV29-1 to TRBJ1-2; TRBD1 matches 8 bases. Looked up from germline, CDR1 is SQVTM and CDR2 is ANQGSEA. The CDR3 has 12 amino acids. V gave up 3 bases and J gave up 8 bases; unmatched junction bases: 5. CDR3 DNA sequence: TGCAGCGTTGACAAACAGGGGGGAGGCTACACCTTC. It specifies CSVDKQGGGYTF.

With regard to this clonotype: The junction does not match germline at one end; this may be a read error. V is TRBV10-3 and J is TRBJ2-1; 7 positions match TRBD2. Germline CDR1 and CDR2: ENHRY and SYGVKD. The CDR3 is 16 residues long. In nucleotides, the CDR3 is TGTGCCAGCAGTGACGTTGCGGGAGAGGTGGGGAATAAGCAGTTCTTC. Encoded protein: CASSDVAGEVGNKQFF.

In its sample, this clonotype was seen once. The chain carries TRBV10-3 and TRBJ1-1; the D gene is possibly TRBD1 (5 bases). V was clipped by 6 bases and J by 5 bases, with 16 bases between them. The CDR3 is 14 amino acids. CDR1 is ENHRY and CDR2 is SYGVKD in the germline V gene. In DNA form, the CDR3 reads TGTGCCATCAGCTCCCAGGGTGGAGGGACTGAAGCTTTCTTT. Translating gives CAISSQGGGTEAFF.

The sample holds one count of this clonotype. This sequence joins TRBV19 and TRBJ1-4; D call uncertain. Trimming took off 3 bases at V and 0 bases at J, with 5 bases between the two ends. The CDR3 contains 14 residues. CDR1 and CDR2 from the germline V gene are LNHDA and SQIVND (reference sequence). DNA for the CDR3: TGTGCCAGTAGTATTGATGCAACTAATGAAAAACTGTTTTTT. Its translation is CASSIDATNEKLFF.

The rearrangement uses TRBV7-8 and TRBJ1-6, with a tentative D call TRBD1 (5 bases). This CDR3 has 15 residues. Germline V gives CDR1 SGHVS, CDR2 FQNEAQ. Trimming removed 0 bases at V and 7 bases at J, with 10 bases between. DNA of the CDR3: TGTGCCAGCAGCTTAGCGTCGACAGCCAATTCACCCCTCCACTTT. It specifies CASSLASTANSPLHF.

A word on this clonotype: A read error is possible here, since a much larger clone lies one base away. The rearrangement joins TRBV28 to TRBJ1-2; tentatively, D is TRBD1 (5 bases). The CDR3 is made up of 12 amino acids. Deletions cut 6 bases from V and 10 bases from J, with 15 bases between. The V gene's germline CDR1 is MDHEN and CDR2 SYDVKM. The chain's CDR3 is CASSSTGRDYTF. The CDR3 DNA is TGTGCCAGCAGCTCGACGGGCAGGGACTACACCTTC.

This clonotype was seen once. The gene calls are TRBV5-1 and TRBJ2-3; unclear D gene. V was pared by 1 base and J by 4 bases, with 10 bases between. Germline assignment: CDR1 SGHRS and CDR2 YFSETQ. This CDR3 region has 14 residues. The CDR3 is CASSLSQSSDTQYF. CDR3 sequence (DNA): TGCGCCAGCAGCTTGTCTCAGTCGTCAGATACGCAGTATTTT.

This clonotype has at least ten counts. The rearrangement uses TRBV20-1 and TRBJ1-2; D is ambiguous. Trimming left V 7 bases short and J 7 bases short, with 4 bases between. CDR3 length: 8 residues. Germline CDR1 reads DFQATT; CDR2 reads SNEGSKA (reference sequence). The CDR3 sequence: CSVAGYTF. CDR3 nucleotides: TGCAGTGTAGCTGGCTACACCTTC.

The V and J genes are TRBV2 and TRBJ2-2; no firm D call. V was shortened by 6 bases and J by 5 bases, with 7 bases between the two germline ends. The CDR3 is made up of 12 amino acids. Germline lookup yields CDR1 SNHLY and CDR2 FYNNEI. The CDR3 is CASRDGTGELFF. The DNA of the CDR3 is TGTGCCAGCAGAGATGGGACCGGGGAGCTGTTTTTT.

The chain has TRBV7-6 and TRBJ1-2; D gene unclear. There are 14 residues in the CDR3. The germline V gene has CDR1 SGHVS and CDR2 FNYEAQ. With 1 base removed from V and 7 bases from J, the gap between germline ends came to 13 bases. The CDR3 nucleotides are TGTGCCAGCAGCTTAGAGGCGGAAACTATTGGCTACACCTTC. It yields the protein CASSLEAETIGYTF.

The gene calls are TRBV25-1 and TRBJ2-3; unclear D gene. The CDR3 consists of 13 residues. The germline V gene has CDR1 MGHDK and CDR2 SYGVNS. Trimming cost V 2 bases and J 4 bases, with 7 bases left between them. This chain's CDR3 is CASSEEWADTQYF. CDR3 in DNA: TGTGCCAGCAGTGAAGAATGGGCAGATACGCAGTATTTT. The full variable domain, with the rest looked up from reference TRBV25-1 and TRBJ2-3, is EADIYQTPRYLVIGTGKKITLECSQTMGHDKMYWYQQDPGMELHLIHYSYGVNSTEKGDLSSESTVSRIRTEHFPLTLESARPSHTSQYLCASSEEWADTQYFGPGTRLTVL.

This clonotype appeared a few times. CDR3 sequence: CASSPRDRRLSTDTQYF. In nucleotides, the CDR3 is TGTGCCAGCTCGCCCCGGGACCGACGCCTTAGCACAGATACGCAGTATTTT. V gene TRBV18 combines with J gene TRBJ2-3; possibly TRBD1 or TRBD2 for D (5 bases each). V was trimmed by 6 bases and J by 0 bases, leaving 19 bases between them. CDR1 is KGHSH, CDR2 LQKENI, per germline. This CDR3 comprises 17 residues. The complete variable domain, with remaining parts taken from reference TRBV18 and TRBJ2-3, reads NAGVMQNPRHLVRRRGQEARLRCSPMKGHSHVYWYRQLPEEGLKFMVYLQKENIIDESGMPKERFSAEFPKEGPSILRIQQVVRGDSAAYFCASSPRDRRLSTDTQYFGPGTRLTVL.

This sequence joins TRBV5-6 and TRBJ2-3; D uncertain. The germline V gene encodes CDR1 SGHDT and CDR2 YYEEEE. This CDR3 contains 13 residues. The germline V and J ends were trimmed by 1 base and 8 bases, with 11 bases remaining between them. The CDR3 nucleotides are TGTGCCAGCAGCTTGTATCGGTTAGCTACGCAGTATTTT. It translates to CASSLYRLATQYF.

A few counts support this clonotype. The gene calls are TRBV10-2 and TRBJ1-1; no definite D call. Germline V gene sequence: CDR1 WSHSY, CDR2 SAAADI. V lost 3 bases and J 3 bases, leaving 8 bases between the germline ends. There are 13 residues in the CDR3. The CDR3 sequence: CASSENRDTEAFF. The DNA for the CDR3 is TGCGCCAGCAGTGAAAATAGGGACACTGAAGCTTTCTTT.

V and J are TRBV19 and TRBJ2-5, with 9 positions matching TRBD2. The J segment lost 4 bases and the V segment lost 9 bases, leaving 15 bases of the junction unmatched. Germline CDR1 reads LNHDA; CDR2 reads SQIVND (reference sequence). CDR3 size: 16 residues. The chain's CDR3 is CASSQDVGGGAETQYF. The CDR3 nucleotides are TGTGCCAGCAGCCAAGATGTTGGCGGGGGGGCAGAGACCCAGTACTTC.

The chain links TRBV19 to TRBJ1-1; D may be TRBD1 (5 bases). The V end was cut by 7 bases, the J end by 7 bases, with 13 bases between. Per the germline V gene, CDR1 is LNHDA and CDR2 is SQIVND (reference sequence). The CDR3 length is 12 residues. For the CDR3, the DNA is TGTGCCAGTAAGGGGCAGGGCAGTGAAGCTTTCTTT. Residues: CASKGQGSEAFF.

The count of this clonotype is one. The chain couples TRBV24-1 to TRBJ2-1, with 7 bases lining up with TRBD2. CDR1 is KGHDR and CDR2 is SFDVKD in the germline V gene. CDR3 size: 13 residues. With 4 bases clipped from V and 9 bases from J, the junction kept 5 bases outside the gene matches. The CDR3 sequence is CATSDFREGEQFF. CDR3 nucleotides: TGTGCCACCAGTGACTTCAGGGAGGGTGAGCAGTTCTTC.

This clonotype was seen only a few times. This chain joins TRBV12-3 or TRBV12-4 and TRBJ2-1; possibly TRBD1 for D (6 bases). The CDR3 is 15 residues long. The V and J ends lost 3 bases and 4 bases respectively, with 13 bases between them. This CDR3 is CASSLLDRQYNEQFF. In DNA form, the CDR3 reads TGTGCCAGCAGTTTGTTGGACAGACAGTACAATGAGCAGTTCTTC.

The chain employs TRBV24-1 and TRBJ1-5; D not certain. Germline CDR1 and CDR2: KGHDR and SFDVKD. Between the trimmed V and J ends, which lost 12 bases and 0 bases, there was a span of 14 bases. This CDR3 comprises 14 residues. The CDR3, as DNA: TGTGCCTGGAGTGCCGGACTTAGCAATCAGCCCCAGCATTTT. Translation gives CAWSAGLSNQPQHF.

As for this clonotype: One end of the junction varies from germline; a read error may be responsible. The chain combines TRBV6-2 or TRBV6-3 with TRBJ2-7, with a weak D call TRBD2 (6 bases). This CDR3 has 14 residues. The germline CDR1 and CDR2 sequences are MNHEY and SVGEGT. DNA of the CDR3: TGTGCCAGCAGCTCCCGAGCGGGCTCCAACGAGCAGTACTTC. It codes for CASSSRAGSNEQYF.

The chain carries TRBV7-2 and TRBJ1-6; 11 positions agree with TRBD1. V was pared by 3 bases and J by 10 bases, with 2 bases of the junction left unmatched. CDR1 and CDR2 from the germline V gene are SGHTA and FQGNSA. The CDR3 runs 14 residues. The CDR3 loop is CASSLGQGGSPLHF. The CDR3 DNA reads as TGTGCCAGCAGCTTGGGACAGGGGGGATCACCCCTCCACTTT.